Below are 23 T cell receptor beta chains sequenced from a single sample in a study of blood T cell repertoires in COVID-19. Assay: immunoSEQ multiplex PCR; the TCRdb copy retains only in-frame clones and omits some. The data contain around 70,000 clones, about 80% of them seen just once; the ten biggest clones take up approximately 6.6%. The source material was peripheral blood. The source of these receptors is a man aged 55 to 70 with acute or convalescent COVID-19.

The V call is TRBV4-1, the J call TRBJ2-7; 13 bases are a match to TRBD2. Trimming removed 5 bases from V and 0 bases from J; junction bases left unmatched: 10. Germline CDR1 reads MGHRA; CDR2 reads YSYEKL. The CDR3 covers 18 residues. In nucleotides, the CDR3 is TGCGCCAGCAGCTCACGGACTAGCGGGGGCTCCAGCTCCTACGAGCAGTACTTC. It codes for CASSSRTSGGSSSYEQYF.

V gene TRBV7-2 combines with J gene TRBJ2-1; 8 bases are a match to TRBD2. Germline CDR1 SGHTA, CDR2 FQGNSA. V was clipped by 3 bases and J by 6 bases; unmatched bases: 4. CDR3 length: 14 residues. The CDR3 sequence: CASSFGLAGNEQFF. Written as DNA, the CDR3 is TGTGCCAGCAGCTTCGGCCTAGCGGGCAATGAGCAGTTCTTC.

This clone has just one count. The rearrangement uses TRBV30 and TRBJ2-5, with 7 bases that match TRBD1. Looked up from germline, CDR1 is GTSNPN and CDR2 is SVGIG (reference sequence). The CDR3 is made up of 15 amino acids. After removal of 2 bases from V and 6 bases from J, the junction contained 12 bases not matched to a gene. CDR3 nucleotides: TGTGCCTGGAGTAAGGGGGCAGGGGACAGTCAGACCCAGTACTTC. This gives the protein CAWSKGAGDSQTQYF.

The rearrangement uses TRBV11-2 and TRBJ2-3; 12 positions agree with TRBD2. The V and J ends lost 0 bases and 5 bases, in that order; junction bases with no gene match: 6. Germline values: CDR1 SGHAT, CDR2 FQNNGV. This CDR3 is built from 17 residues. CDR3 loop: CASSLELAGGRGDTQYF. The DNA for the CDR3 is TGTGCCAGCAGCTTAGAGCTAGCGGGGGGGCGCGGAGATACGCAGTATTTT.

The chain combines TRBV5-4 with TRBJ2-5, with 7 nucleotides matching TRBD2. The CDR3 is 14 residues long. The germline CDR1 and CDR2 sequences are SGHNT and YYREEE (reference sequence). The ends lost 0 bases at V and 5 bases at J; junction bases unmatched: 4. The CDR3 reads CASSLVGGWETQYF. In DNA, the CDR3 is TGTGCCAGCAGCTTGGTCGGGGGGTGGGAGACCCAGTACTTC.

Turning to this clone: At one boundary the junction diverges from the germline segment, which might be a read error. The rearrangement joins TRBV5-6 to TRBJ1-2, with D perhaps matching TRBD1 (5 bases). The germline V gene encodes CDR1 SGHDT and CDR2 YYEEEE. The CDR3 contains 13 residues. Here the CDR3 DNA reads TGTGCCAGCAGCTGGGGCCTCGCGGCAAAGATTCTCTTC. Translation: CASSWGLAAKILF.

This clone came up once. The rearrangement joins TRBV11-2 to TRBJ2-7, with 8 bases matching TRBD2. CDR1 and CDR2 (germline): SGHAT, FQNNGV. CDR3 length: 15 amino acids. Losses at the gene ends were 3 bases for V and 0 bases for J; bases not matched to a gene: 4. The CDR3 nucleotides read TGTGCCAGCAGCTTCGGCGGGGGGACCTCCTACGAGCAGTACGTC. It yields the protein CASSFGGGTSYEQYV.

The chain links TRBV7-2 to TRBJ2-3, with 12 bases matching TRBD2. The CDR3 consists of 16 residues. Trimming removed 1 base from V and 7 bases from J; junction bases left unmatched: 6. Germline V gene sequence: CDR1 SGHTA, CDR2 FQGNSA. The CDR3 here is CASSLVLAGGPHTQYF. The CDR3 DNA follows: TGTGCCAGCAGCTTAGTTCTAGCGGGGGGGCCACATACGCAGTATTTT. The full variable domain, with the rest looked up from reference TRBV7-2 and TRBJ2-3, is GAGVSQSPSNKVTEKGKDVELRCDPISGHTALYWYRQSLGQGLEFLIYFQGNSAPDKSGLPSDRFSAERTGGSVSTLTIQRTQQEDSAVYLCASSLVLAGGPHTQYFGPGTRLTVL.

In its sample, this clone was seen a few times. V gene TRBV6-6 combines with J gene TRBJ1-6; possibly TRBD1 for D (5 bases). V dropped 2 bases and J dropped 10 bases, with 15 bases sitting between them. Germline V gene sequence: CDR1 MNHNY, CDR2 SVGAGI (reference sequence). The CDR3 runs to 15 residues. The CDR3 loop is CASSYGAGRGSPLHF. DNA for the CDR3: TGTGCCAGCAGTTACGGGGCAGGGAGGGGCTCACCCCTCCACTTT.

The chain links TRBV19 to TRBJ1-5; D might be TRBD1 (5 bases). This CDR3 has 14 amino acids. The ends were cut back, 3 bases at V and 7 bases at J, with 13 bases in the middle. CDR1 and CDR2 from the germline V gene are LNHDA and SQIVND (reference sequence). The CDR3 region has the DNA TGTGCCAGTAGTATCTCCAGGGCGGAGCAGCCCCAGCATTTT. It translates to CASSISRAEQPQHF. Using reference TRBV19 and TRBJ1-5 for the parts outside the CDR3, the full variable domain is DGGITQSPKYLFRKEGQNVTLSCEQNLNHDAMYWYRQDPGQGLRLIYYSQIVNDFQKGDIAEGYSVSREKKESFPLTVTSAQKNPTAFYLCASSISRAEQPQHFGDGTRLSIL.

The J gene is TRBJ2-1, the V gene TRBV24-1; 8 bases match TRBD1. Germline V gene lookup returns CDR1 KGHDR and CDR2 SFDVKD. V shed 2 bases, J shed 9 bases, and the junction held 11 bases outside the gene matches. The CDR3 runs 16 residues. CDR3 amino acids: CATSDYGHRGNSEQFF. CDR3 bases: TGTGCCACCAGTGATTACGGACACAGGGGGAATAGTGAGCAGTTCTTC.

This clone was recorded a few times. This chain uses TRBV30 with TRBJ2-3; 10 nucleotides line up with TRBD2. With 0 bases clipped from V and 2 bases from J, the junction kept 5 bases outside the gene matches. The CDR3 spans 16 residues. Germline CDR1 and CDR2: GTSNPN and SVGIG (reference sequence). The CDR3 protein is CAWSVGTSVFTDTQYF. In DNA form, the CDR3 reads TGTGCCTGGAGTGTCGGGACTAGCGTTTTCACAGATACGCAGTATTTT.

The V call is TRBV11-2, the J call TRBJ1-2; tentatively, D is TRBD1 (6 bases). Per the germline V gene, CDR1 is SGHAT and CDR2 is FQNNGV. There are 17 residues in the CDR3. V dropped 0 bases and J dropped 1 base, with 15 bases sitting between them. The CDR3 spells CASSLDLWQGINYGYTF. The CDR3 DNA sequence: TGTGCCAGCAGCTTAGATCTTTGGCAGGGGATTAACTATGGCTACACCTTC.

The chain uses TRBV10-2 and TRBJ1-2; 11 positions agree with TRBD1. The CDR3 is 15 residues long. V lost 3 bases to trimming and J lost 4 bases; unmatched junction nucleotides: 4. Germline lookup yields CDR1 WSHSY and CDR2 SAAADI. In DNA, the CDR3 is TGCGCCAGCAGTGAAGGACAGGGGGCGTTCTATGGCTACACCTTC. Translation: CASSEGQGAFYGYTF.

The chain uses TRBV5-5 and TRBJ2-3; tentative D call: TRBD2 (5 bases). V was clipped by 3 bases and J by 4 bases, with 6 bases between them. The CDR3 is 12 residues long. Germline V gene data show CDR1 as SGHKS and CDR2 as YYEKEE (reference sequence). CDR3 amino acids: CASSYGADTQYF. The CDR3 DNA is TGTGCCAGCAGCTACGGGGCAGATACGCAGTATTTT.

The chain couples TRBV30 to TRBJ1-1; maybe TRBD1 (6 bases). Germline V gene sequence: CDR1 GTSNPN, CDR2 SVGIG (reference sequence). This CDR3 has 13 amino acids. V dropped 3 bases and J dropped 3 bases, with 11 bases sitting between them. CDR3 sequence: CAWSRGSDTEAFF. CDR3 nucleotides: TGTGCCTGGAGCAGGGGTTCTGACACTGAAGCTTTCTTT.

This chain links TRBV5-6 with TRBJ1-2, with a tentative D call TRBD1 (5 bases). V shed 4 bases and J shed 7 bases, with 14 bases lying between them. In germline, CDR1 is SGHDT, CDR2 YYEEEE. This CDR3 has 13 amino acids. The CDR3 DNA sequence: TGTGCCAGCAGCCCGAACAGGCGCGGTGGCTACACCTTC. It translates to CASSPNRRGGYTF. Complete variable domain (other parts from reference TRBV5-6 and TRBJ1-2): DAGVTQSPTHLIKTRGQQVTLRCSPKSGHDTVSWYQQALGQGPQFIFQYYEEEERQRGNFPDRFSGHQFPNYSSELNVNALLLGDSALYLCASSPNRRGGYTFGSGTRLTVV.

V and J are TRBV5-1 and TRBJ1-1; 7 nucleotides agree with TRBD1. This CDR3 is 15 amino acids long. Germline loops: CDR1 SGHRS, CDR2 YFSETQ. The J segment lost 4 bases and the V segment lost 4 bases, leaving 10 bases of the junction unmatched. This CDR3 is CASSAGQLGGTEAFF. CDR3 sequence (DNA): TGCGCCAGCAGCGCGGGACAGTTGGGCGGCACTGAAGCTTTCTTT.

V gene TRBV5-1 combines with J gene TRBJ2-1; 9 bases line up with TRBD2. This CDR3 is 14 amino acids long. Losses at the gene ends were 2 bases for V and 7 bases for J; bases not matched to a gene: 4. CDR1 SGHRS and CDR2 YFSETQ come from the germline V gene. The CDR3 spells CASSFRGGANEQFF. In nucleotides, the CDR3 is TGCGCCAGCAGCTTCCGCGGGGGGGCTAATGAGCAGTTCTTC.

The J gene is TRBJ1-6, the V gene TRBV14, with unresolved D. The CDR3 covers 17 residues. Trimming pared 4 bases from V and 7 bases from J, leaving 20 bases between. The V gene's germline CDR1 is SGHDN and CDR2 FVKESK. The CDR3: CASSPHVAGRRNSPLHF. The CDR3 nucleotides read TGTGCCAGCAGCCCCCACGTTGCGGGGAGACGCAATTCACCCCTCCACTTT.

This rearrangement joins TRBV4-2 to TRBJ2-1, with 8 bases matching TRBD2. The CDR3 is 15 amino acids. The ends lost 0 bases at V and 9 bases at J; junction bases unmatched: 7. Germline CDR1 reads LGHNA; CDR2 reads YNFKEQ. DNA for the CDR3: TGTGCCAGCAGCCAAGATAGCGGGGCTGTGGGTGAGCAGTTCTTC. As protein: CASSQDSGAVGEQFF.

The chain recombines TRBV6-2 or TRBV6-3 with TRBJ1-2; 7 bases agree with TRBD1. The germline V gene has CDR1 MNHEY and CDR2 SVGEGT. The J segment lost 6 bases and the V segment lost 4 bases, leaving 5 bases of the junction unmatched. This CDR3 contains 13 residues. The CDR3 spells CASSFRQGHGYTF. For the CDR3, the DNA is TGTGCCAGCAGTTTTCGACAGGGTCATGGCTACACCTTC.

The chain is built from TRBV15 and TRBJ2-5; the D is unclear. The CDR3 is 13 residues long. Germline CDR1 LNHNV, CDR2 YYDKDF (reference sequence). The V and J ends lost 0 bases and 5 bases respectively, with 7 bases between them. In nucleotides, the CDR3 is TGTGCCACCAGCAGAGATTTACGGGAGACCCAGTACTTC. Translating it yields CATSRDLRETQYF.